The 4 T cell receptor beta chains in this list originate from one sample, sequenced in a study of OX40 agonist ivuxolimab in advanced cancers. Here immunoSEQ multiplex PCR was the method, and the copy in TCRdb shows in-frame clones only, minus some. The sample includes approximately 60,000 clones, under 95% of them seen just once. The material sequenced was CD4+ or CD8+ T cells sorted from blood, taken in a trial of the OX40 agonist ivuxolimab. The receptors here all came from an adult with an advanced solid tumor such as melanoma, head and neck, liver or kidney cancer.

The chain couples TRBV4-1 to TRBJ1-3; D is unresolved. CDR3 size: 16 residues. The V end was cut by 0 bases, the J end by 0 bases, with 9 bases between. CDR1 is MGHRA, CDR2 YSYEKL, per germline. CDR3 loop: CASSQEGAHSGNTIYF. The CDR3 DNA reads as TGCGCCAGCAGCCAAGAAGGAGCACACTCTGGAAACACCATATATTTT.

With respect to this clone: One end of the junction varies from germline; a read error may be responsible. This chain links TRBV25-1 with TRBJ1-3; D is unresolved. The length of the CDR3 is 13 residues. Per germline, CDR1 MGHDK and CDR2 SYGVNS. The CDR3 loop is CASREPGGNTIYF. The CDR3 region has the DNA TGTGCCAGCCGTGAACCGGGTGGAAACACCATATATTTT. Filled out from reference TRBV25-1 and TRBJ1-3, the complete variable domain reads EADIYQTPRYLVIGTGKKITLECSQTMGHDKMYWYQQDPGMELHLIHYSYGVNSTEKGDLSSESTVSRIRTEHFPLTLESARPSHTSQYLCASREPGGNTIYFGEGSWLTVV.

The chain uses TRBV6-5 and TRBJ2-3; D may be TRBD2 (6 bases). Trimming pared 7 bases from V and 2 bases from J, leaving 16 bases between. CDR1 MNHEY and CDR2 SVGAGI come from the germline V gene. This CDR3 contains 15 residues. This chain's CDR3 is CASKLMSSVTDTQYF. The CDR3 nucleotides read TGTGCCAGCAAGTTAATGTCTAGCGTCACAGATACGCAGTATTTT.

The chain uses TRBV4-1 and TRBJ2-1; TRBD1 aligns across 9 bases. CDR3 length equals 15 residues. The junction had 4 bases not matched to a gene; V was cut back by 3 bases and J by 4 bases. Germline V lookup: CDR1 MGHRA, CDR2 YSYEKL. CDR3 DNA: TGCGCCAGCAGCCAGGGACAGGGCCCTTACAATGAGCAGTTCTTC. This codes for CASSQGQGPYNEQFF.